This T cell receptor beta chain was identified during a study of cytomegalovirus exposure and HLA in healthy donors. Study observations and caveats: Usually a TCR sequence was rare, but some public TCRs were found in many donors. Reportedly, diagnosis of cytomegalovirus status by the classifier showed high specificity and sensitivity. Presence/absence analyses supposed approximately even sequencing depth among donors. Looking again later, the authors saw that most CMV-associated TCR beta chains seemed HLA-restricted.

In the PCR, 60 Vbeta and 13 Jbeta primers were used. Sequenced by immunoSEQ multiplex PCR; TCRdb stores in-frame clones only, minus some. This sample has roughly 100,000 clones, with approximately 84% found just once. Of note for this clone: Its antigen is not known.

The TCR sequence derives from a male donor in good health and CMV-seronegative. Sequenced material: PBMCs.

The CDR3 spells CASSRGTGGNNEQFF. CDR3 DNA: TGTGCCAGCTCACGTGGGACAGGGGGTAACAATGAGCAGTTCTTC. V is TRBV18 and J is TRBJ2-1; 11 bases are shared with TRBD1. V shed 4 bases, J shed 5 bases, and the junction held 4 bases outside the gene matches. Per germline, CDR1 KGHSH and CDR2 LQKENI. CDR3 size: 15 residues.